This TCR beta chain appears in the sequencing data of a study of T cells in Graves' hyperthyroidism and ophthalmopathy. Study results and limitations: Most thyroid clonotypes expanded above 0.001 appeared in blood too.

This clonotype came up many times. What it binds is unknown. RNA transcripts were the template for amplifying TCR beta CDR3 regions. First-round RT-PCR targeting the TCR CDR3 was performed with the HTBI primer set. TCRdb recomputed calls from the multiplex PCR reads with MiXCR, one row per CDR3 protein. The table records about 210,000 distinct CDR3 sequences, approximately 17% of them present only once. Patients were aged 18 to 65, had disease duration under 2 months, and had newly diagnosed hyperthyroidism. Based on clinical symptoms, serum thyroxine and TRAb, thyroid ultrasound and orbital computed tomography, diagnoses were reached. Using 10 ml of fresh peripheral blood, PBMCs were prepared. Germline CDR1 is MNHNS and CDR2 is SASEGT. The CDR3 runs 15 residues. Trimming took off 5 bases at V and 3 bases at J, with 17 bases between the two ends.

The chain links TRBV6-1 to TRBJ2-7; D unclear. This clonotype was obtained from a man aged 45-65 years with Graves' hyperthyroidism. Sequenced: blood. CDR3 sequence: CASSRSSGNYYEQYF. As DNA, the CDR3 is TGTGCCAGCAGTCGCAGTTCAGGCAACTACTACGAGCAGTACTTC.